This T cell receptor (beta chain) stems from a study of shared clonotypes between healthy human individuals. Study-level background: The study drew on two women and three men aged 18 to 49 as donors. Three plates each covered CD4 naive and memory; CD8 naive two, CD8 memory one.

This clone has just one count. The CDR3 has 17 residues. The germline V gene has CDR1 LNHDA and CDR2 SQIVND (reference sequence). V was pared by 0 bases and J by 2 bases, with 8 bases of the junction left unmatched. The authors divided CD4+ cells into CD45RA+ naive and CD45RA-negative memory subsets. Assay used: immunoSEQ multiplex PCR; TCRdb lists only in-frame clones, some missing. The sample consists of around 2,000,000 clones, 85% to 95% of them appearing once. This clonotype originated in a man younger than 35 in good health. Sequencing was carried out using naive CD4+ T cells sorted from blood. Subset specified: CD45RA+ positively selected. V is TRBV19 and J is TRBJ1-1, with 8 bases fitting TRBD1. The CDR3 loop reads CASSIETGEGVNTEAFF. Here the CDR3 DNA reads TGTGCCAGTAGTATAGAGACAGGGGAAGGCGTAAACACTGAAGCTTTCTTT.